The clone carrying this TCR beta chain was recorded once. The data belong to a study of cytomegalovirus exposure and HLA in healthy donors. PCR involved 60 Vbeta and 13 Jbeta primers. Clones were sequenced by immunoSEQ multiplex PCR, and TCRdb holds only the in-frame ones, with some missing. Of around 150,000 clones in the sample, over 75% are singletons; the top ten hold under 5.5%. The length of the CDR3 is 16 residues. The junction had 14 bases not matched to a gene; V was cut back by 6 bases and J by 8 bases. CDR1 is MNHEY and CDR2 is SMNVEV in the germline V gene (reference sequence). The V gene is TRBV27, the J gene TRBJ2-1; TRBD2 matches at 9 bases. The sequence derives from a man aged 30-40 years in good health. The source material was PBMCs. The CDR3 region is CASSHPLPGLAYEQFF. CDR3 coding DNA: TGTGCCAGCAGCCATCCCCTACCGGGACTAGCATATGAGCAGTTCTTC.